The 20 T cell receptor beta chains below were found in one sample sequenced in a study of blood T cells in healthy people across ages (dated by TCRdb to between 2014 and 2017). The method behind the library was 5' RACE. Sequenced using an Illumina HiSeq 2500. The second PCR ran for roughly 7 to 12 cycles and used a J-beta primer mix along with a sample-barcoded 5' primer. Starting from the raw public reads, TCRdb applied fastp trimming at Q25, assembled clones with MiXCR and retained in-frame beta chains. When rows share a CDR3 protein, they turn into one entry using the most common DNA and genes. This sample has about 1,800,000 distinct CDR3 sequences in its table, and roughly 27% of those were observed once. The ten top clones hold more than 6% of the sample. The sequenced material came from blood. Receptors originate from a woman in her twenties or thirties in good health.

This clonotype has more than one count but fewer than ten. V gene TRBV7-2 combines with J gene TRBJ1-2; 7 bases fit TRBD1. Germline trimming cut 5 bases from V and 0 bases from J; bases unmatched to any gene: 9. The CDR3 sequence is 16 residues long. The V gene's germline CDR1 is SGHTA and CDR2 FQGNSA. For the CDR3, the DNA is TGTACCAGCAGCCCTAGGGACAGCCGAGCTAACTATGGCTACACCTTC. This gives the protein CTSSPRDSRANYGYTF.

A few counts support this clonotype. CDR3 residues: CASSWAAGEGYTF. CDR3 nucleotide sequence: TGTGCCAGCAGTTGGGCCGCAGGGGAAGGCTACACCTTC. The rearrangement joins TRBV12-3 or TRBV12-4 to TRBJ1-2, with D perhaps TRBD1 (6 bases). The CDR3 spans 13 residues. Deletions cut 4 bases from V and 8 bases from J, with 14 bases between.

This clonotype appeared a few times. Germline is not matched at one junction end, which may reflect a read error. V is TRBV4-3 and J is TRBJ2-1, with TRBD2 matching 12 bases. Germline values: CDR1 LGHNA, CDR2 YSLEER. The CDR3 totals 18 residues. The CDR3 reads CASSQDPLTSGRSNEQFF. The CDR3 DNA reads as TGCGCCAGTAGCCAAGATCCATTGACTAGCGGGAGAAGTAATGAGCAGTTCTTC.

V is TRBV20-1 and J is TRBJ1-2, with TRBD1 identical over 9 bases. CDR3 length: 12 residues. V shed 3 bases and J 8 bases; nucleotides not matched to a gene: 4. Germline V gene data show CDR1 as DFQATT and CDR2 as SNEGSKA (reference sequence). The CDR3 region is CSARGGTGGYTF. Here the CDR3 DNA reads TGCAGTGCTAGGGGGGGGACAGGGGGCTACACCTTC.

With regard to this clonotype: This clone may be a read error of a much larger clone one base away. The rearrangement joins TRBV7-2 to TRBJ2-7; D gene ambiguous. The CDR3 extends over 13 amino acids. V dropped 1 base and J dropped 2 bases, with 6 bases sitting between them. Germline V gene data show CDR1 as SGHTA and CDR2 as FQGNSA. Written as DNA, the CDR3 is TGTGCCAGCAGCTTAGAGTGGGCCTACGAGCAGTACTTC. It translates to CASSLEWAYEQYF.

This clonotype was observed a handful of times. J is TRBJ2-1 and V is TRBV3-1; no clear D gene. Trimming pared 7 bases from V and 6 bases from J, leaving 16 bases between. CDR1 LGHDT and CDR2 YNNKEL come from the germline V gene (reference sequence). There are 14 residues in the CDR3. CDR3 coding DNA: TGTGCCAGCAAGTGGGGTTCCGCCCCCAATGAGCAGTTCTTC. Encoded protein: CASKWGSAPNEQFF.

This chain uses TRBV10-3 with TRBJ2-7; the D gene is possibly TRBD1 (5 bases). The CDR3 contains 12 residues. With 8 bases removed from V and 2 bases from J, the gap between germline ends came to 10 bases. Germline lookup yields CDR1 ENHRY and CDR2 SYGVKD. CDR3 nucleotides: TGTGCCATCCAGGGAAGGCCCTACGAGCAGTACTTC. This gives the protein CAIQGRPYEQYF.

The chain combines TRBV29-1 with TRBJ2-5; 10 nucleotides line up with TRBD1. The trim removed 3 bases at V and 2 bases at J, leaving 3 bases unmatched. The germline gives CDR1 SQVTM, CDR2 ANQGSEA. The CDR3 totals 14 residues. The CDR3 reads CSVDGGQGQETQYF. CDR3 DNA sequence: TGCAGCGTTGATGGGGGACAGGGGCAAGAGACCCAGTACTTC.

This clonotype was observed many times. The rearrangement joins TRBV7-9 to TRBJ2-7; no clear D gene. CDR1 and CDR2 from the germline V gene are SEHNR and FQNEAQ (reference sequence). The CDR3 totals 13 residues. The V and J ends lost 4 bases and 4 bases respectively, with 11 bases between them. The CDR3 here is CASSSILGYEQYF. CDR3 DNA sequence: TGTGCCAGCAGCTCGATACTCGGGTACGAGCAGTACTTC.

This clonotype occurred a few times. This chain connects TRBV6-6 to TRBJ2-1; possibly TRBD1 for D (6 bases). V lost 5 bases, J lost 5 bases, and 13 bases lay in between. There are 14 residues in the CDR3. Germline CDR1 and CDR2: MNHNY and SVGAGI (reference sequence). The CDR3 here is CASSPGQTDNEQFF. The CDR3 DNA sequence: TGTGCCAGCAGTCCTGGACAGACGGACAATGAGCAGTTCTTC.

This chain connects TRBV6-6 to TRBJ2-1, with D perhaps matching TRBD1 or TRBD2 (5 bases each). The CDR3 spans 15 residues. Germline V CDR1 and CDR2: MNHNY, SVGAGI (reference sequence). Trimming removed 5 bases from V and 3 bases from J, with 14 bases in between. The chain's CDR3 is CASSPEGSYYNEQFF. DNA for the CDR3: TGTGCCAGCAGTCCCGAGGGGAGCTACTACAATGAGCAGTTCTTC.

The chain carries TRBV29-1 and TRBJ2-3, with 13 bases fitting TRBD2. J lost 2 bases, V lost 7 bases, and 6 bases had no gene match. The CDR3 is made up of 15 amino acids. The germline gives CDR1 SQVTM, CDR2 ANQGSEA. The DNA of the CDR3 is TGCAGCGCCCTCGGGACTAGCGGGAACACAGATACGCAGTATTTT. It translates to CSALGTSGNTDTQYF.

The chain links TRBV12-3 or TRBV12-4 to TRBJ2-5, with 7 bases matching TRBD1. The tail of the sequence fits TRBJ2-7 better, so the J call may be wrong. CDR3 length equals 15 residues. In DNA form, the CDR3 reads TGTGCCAGCAGTCCCGGGGCAGGGGGTGCCTACGAGCAGTACTTC. Translating gives CASSPGAGGAYEQYF.

This clonotype turned up a few times. In DNA, the CDR3 is TGCAGCGTTGGCAACGGGCCGGAATGGCTAGCGGTCTCCTACGAGCAGTACTTC. This sequence encodes CSVGNGPEWLAVSYEQYF. V gene TRBV29-1 combines with J gene TRBJ2-7; TRBD2 matches 7 bases. The CDR3 contains 18 residues. The germline V gene has CDR1 SQVTM and CDR2 ANQGSEA. With V trimmed by 4 bases and J by 0 bases, 18 bases remained unmatched.

V and J are TRBV11-1 and TRBJ2-5, with 7 bases fitting TRBD2. J lost 3 bases, V lost 5 bases, and 6 bases had no gene match. CDR1 is SGHAT and CDR2 is FQDESV in the germline V gene (reference sequence). The CDR3 covers 14 residues. The CDR3 DNA is TGTGCCAGCAGCCCAGGGACTATTGAAGAGACCCAGTACTTC. Translation: CASSPGTIEETQYF.

This clonotype turned up a few times. Mismatch with germline at one junction end may stem from a read error. The chain is built from TRBV28 and TRBJ2-5; the D call may be TRBD1 or TRBD2 (5 bases each). This CDR3 has 16 residues. CDR1 is MDHEN, CDR2 SYDVKM, per germline. CDR3 loop: CASHHYGAGLQGTQYF. CDR3 bases: TGTGCCAGCCACCACTACGGGGCAGGGCTCCAAGGGACCCAGTACTTC.

Turning to this clonotype: A much more abundant neighbour one base away suggests this may be a read error. The V and J genes are TRBV20-1 and TRBJ2-7; D not certain. This CDR3 has 11 residues. From germline, CDR1 is DFQATT and CDR2 SNEGSKA (reference sequence). The CDR3 DNA sequence: TGCAGGGCCTATGACAAGGACGAGCAGTACTTC. This encodes CRAYDKDEQYF.

The chain carries TRBV30 and TRBJ2-7; D perhaps matches TRBD1 (6 bases). The CDR3 is 12 amino acids. V was cut by 2 bases and J by 5 bases, with 10 bases left in between. CDR1 is GTSNPN and CDR2 is SVGIG in the germline V gene (reference sequence). The CDR3 DNA is TGTGCCTGGAGTACAGGGTCCCACGAGCAGTACTTC. Translated, it gives CAWSTGSHEQYF.

The chain links TRBV9 to TRBJ1-2; perhaps TRBD1 as D (6 bases). Germline V gives CDR1 SGDLS, CDR2 YYNGEE. With 5 bases removed from V and 2 bases from J, the gap between germline ends came to 19 bases. The CDR3 has 16 residues. The CDR3 bases are TGTGCCAGCAGTGCCACACAGGGCCGAGGGAACTATGGCTACACCTTC. Translated, it gives CASSATQGRGNYGYTF.

This clonotype was counted only a few times. The chain uses TRBV5-1 and TRBJ2-6; a possible D gene is TRBD1 (5 bases). CDR1 is SGHRS, CDR2 YFSETQ, per germline. Trimming took 4 bases from V and 0 from J, leaving 17 bases between them. CDR3 length: 18 amino acids. CDR3 sequence: CASSRGGAGVSGANVLTF. CDR3 in DNA: TGCGCCAGCAGCCGCGGTGGGGCAGGTGTCTCTGGGGCCAACGTCCTGACTTTC. Looking up the rest from reference TRBV5-1 and TRBJ2-6 gives the full variable domain: KAGVTQTPRYLIKTRGQQVTLSCSPISGHRSVSWYQQTPGQGLQFLFEYFSETQRNKGNFPGRFSGRQFSNSRSEMNVSTLELGDSALYLCASSRGGAGVSGANVLTFGAGSRLTVL.